This T cell receptor beta chain was documented in a study of molecular identifiers for immune sequencing clone quantification. TCRdb redid the calling of the PCR reads with MiXCR, one entry per CDR3 protein. The table shows around 480,000 distinct CDR3 sequences, with 25% occurring only once. The length of the CDR3 is 15 residues. Germline V lookup: CDR1 DFQATT, CDR2 SNEGSKA (reference sequence). V lost 6 bases, J lost 5 bases, and 10 bases stayed unmatched. In its sample, this clonotype was seen many times. Source material: naive CD8+ T cells from blood, with Jurkat cell RNA spiked in. Stated subset: FACS-sorted CD8+CD4-CCR7+CD45RA+ naive T cells. The origin of this receptor is a human donor in good health. Some libraries in this study had Jurkat cell RNA spiked in. This chain connects TRBV20-1 to TRBJ2-3; 11 bases line up with TRBD2. Here the CDR3 DNA reads TGCAGTGCGATTGGTAGCGGGAGGGCCAGAGATACGCAGTATTTT. The encoded protein is CSAIGSGRARDTQYF.